Sequencing of this T cell receptor beta chain was carried out in a study of regulatory T cells in long-lasting Graves disease. Study-level results: Persistent-disease Graves' patients showed less TCR diversity than new cases. Favoring TRBV28, TRBJ1-2 and TRBJ2-5 was a feature seen in persistent disease.

Regarding time point: persistent/refractory GD, antithyroid drugs over 5 years with positive TRAb. PBMC-extracted RNA yielded the TCR library. TCR beta libraries were built with iRepertoire HTBI primers and Arm-PCR of CDR3 regions. Original data processing: Identification yielded approximately 67 TRBV and 14 TRBJ segments across samples. MiXCR, run by TCRdb on the multiplex PCR reads, gives a single entry per CDR3 protein. The authors' filters were not applied to this entry. The sample shows approximately 690,000 distinct CDR3 sequences, 25% to 35% of them seen only once. With regard to this clonotype: The antigen is unknown.

CDR3 length: 14 amino acids. Deletions cut 7 bases from V and 7 bases from J, with 14 bases between. The input for sequencing was peripheral blood mononuclear cells (PBMCs), taken when the disease was refractory, from a patient treated with antithyroid drugs. The receptor's source is a female donor with Graves disease. This chain joins TRBV12-3 or TRBV12-4 and TRBJ1-6; D unresolved. DNA for the CDR3: TGTGCCAGCACCAACTTTCACCAAAATTCACCCCTCCACTTT. It encodes CASTNFHQNSPLHF.